The sequence of this T cell receptor beta chain was determined in a study of blood T cell repertoires in COVID-19. The overall study: Both acute and convalescent COVID-19 samples were obtained from the United States, Italy and Spain. In each case, the material was cDNA or gDNA derived from T cells, B-cell-depleted T cells, or PBMCs.

In the study's own analysis: Amplified reference gene primers provided the basis for estimating nucleated cell counts. Data came from immunoSEQ multiplex PCR; TCRdb stores just in-frame clones and leaves some out. Clone size and V and J calls were adopted from that table, with D and trimming inferred from the DNA. The data contain fewer than 200,000 clones, about 80% of them seen just once; the ten biggest clones take up roughly 8%. Germline loops: CDR1 SGHTA, CDR2 FQGTGA. The CDR3 has 14 residues. V was clipped by 5 bases and J by 7 bases; unmatched bases: 4. Sequencing input: peripheral blood. The receptor was derived from a man in his sixties with acute or convalescent COVID-19. V usage is TRBV7-3 and J usage is TRBJ2-1, with 11 bases identical to TRBD2. For the CDR3, the DNA is TGTGCCAGCAGCACCAGGACTAGCGGGAATGAGCAGTTCTTC. Translating gives CASSTRTSGNEQFF.